This TCR beta chain was observed in a study of blood T cell repertoires in COVID-19. The germline V and J ends were trimmed by 2 bases and 12 bases, with 17 bases remaining between them. Per germline, CDR1 ENHRY and CDR2 SYGVKD. The CDR3 totals 14 residues. Repertoires were generated with immunoSEQ multiplex PCR, while TCRdb's copy carries only in-frame clones and drops some. The data hold 150,000 or so clones, with about 86% observed a single time. This clone occurred a few times. The sample consisted of peripheral blood. This chain joins TRBV10-3 and TRBJ2-1, with D maybe TRBD2 (6 bases). The sequence was obtained from a woman in her sixties with acute or convalescent COVID-19. The CDR3 reads CAISETGYGGGQFF. CDR3 DNA sequence: TGTGCCATCAGTGAGACGGGGTACGGGGGTGGGCAGTTCTTC.